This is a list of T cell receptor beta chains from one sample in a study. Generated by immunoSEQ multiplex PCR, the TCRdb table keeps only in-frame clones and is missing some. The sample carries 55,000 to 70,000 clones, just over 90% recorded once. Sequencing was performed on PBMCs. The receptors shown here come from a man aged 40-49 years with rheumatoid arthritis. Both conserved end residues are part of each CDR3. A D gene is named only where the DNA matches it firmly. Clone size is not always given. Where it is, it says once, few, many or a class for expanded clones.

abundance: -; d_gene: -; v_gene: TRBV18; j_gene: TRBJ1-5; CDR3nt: TGTGCCAGCTCACAAACATACAATCAGCCCCAGCATTTT; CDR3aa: CASSQTYNQPQHF
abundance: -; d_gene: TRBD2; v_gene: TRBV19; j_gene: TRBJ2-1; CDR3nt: TGTGCCAGTAGTATTCCGAGCGGACTAGCGGGGCAGTTCTTC; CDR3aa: CASSIPSGLAGQFF
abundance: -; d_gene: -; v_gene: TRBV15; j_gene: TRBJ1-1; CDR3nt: TGTGCCACCAGCAGAGATAGCGGGGCGCGGACTGAAGCTTTCTTT; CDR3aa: CATSRDSGARTEAFF
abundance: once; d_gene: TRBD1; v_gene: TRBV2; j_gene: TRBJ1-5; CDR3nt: TGTGCCAGCAGTTTGACAGGGGATCAGCCCCAGCATTTT; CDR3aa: CASSLTGDQPQHF
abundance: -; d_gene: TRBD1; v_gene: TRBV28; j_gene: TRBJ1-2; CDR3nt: TGTGCCAGCAGTTTCCTTCCGGGACAGGGGGCTAACTATGGCTACACCTTC; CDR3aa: CASSFLPGQGANYGYTF
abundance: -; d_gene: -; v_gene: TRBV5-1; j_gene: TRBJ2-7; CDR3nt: TGCGCCAGCAGCTTGGGGACGGCGACCTACGAGCAGTACTTC; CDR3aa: CASSLGTATYEQYF
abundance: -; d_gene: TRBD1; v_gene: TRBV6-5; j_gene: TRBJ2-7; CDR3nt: TGTGCCAGCATTTTTGGGACAGGGAGTTCCTACGAGCAGTACTTC; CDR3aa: CASIFGTGSSYEQYF
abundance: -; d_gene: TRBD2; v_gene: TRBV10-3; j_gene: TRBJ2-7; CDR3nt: TGTGCCATCAGGAAAGGGTCGGGGGGCTCCTACGAGCAGTACTTC; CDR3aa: CAIRKGSGGSYEQYF
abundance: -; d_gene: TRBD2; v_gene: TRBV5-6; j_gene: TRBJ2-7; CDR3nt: TGTGCCAGCAGCGGGTGGGAGGGAGTTTCCTACGAGCAGTACTTC; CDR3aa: CASSGWEGVSYEQYF
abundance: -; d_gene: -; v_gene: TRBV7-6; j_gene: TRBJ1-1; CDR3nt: TGTGCCAGCAGCCTAGCTCAGCTGAACACTGAAGCTTTCTTT; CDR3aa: CASSLAQLNTEAFF
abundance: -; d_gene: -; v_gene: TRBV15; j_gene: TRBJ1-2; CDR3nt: TGTGCCACCAGCAGAGATCGGGGTGGCGTATACGGCTACACCTTC; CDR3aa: CATSRDRGGVYGYTF
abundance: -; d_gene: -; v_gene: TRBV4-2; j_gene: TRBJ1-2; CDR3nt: TGTGCCAGCAGCCGCGGACCTAACTATGGCTACACCTTC; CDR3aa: CASSRGPNYGYTF
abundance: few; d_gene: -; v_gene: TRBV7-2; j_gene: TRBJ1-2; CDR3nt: TGTGCCAGCAGCTCGCAGACTAACTATGGCTACACCTTC; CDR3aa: CASSSQTNYGYTF
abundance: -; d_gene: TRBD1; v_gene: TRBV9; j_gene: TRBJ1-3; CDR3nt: TGTGCCAGCAGCGAGACGACAGGGAACAGAAACACCATATATTTT; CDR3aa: CASSETTGNRNTIYF
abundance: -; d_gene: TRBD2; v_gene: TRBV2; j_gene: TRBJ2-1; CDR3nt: TGTGCCAGCAGGAGGACTAGCGGAGAGAATGAGCAGTTCTTC; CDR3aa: CASRRTSGENEQFF
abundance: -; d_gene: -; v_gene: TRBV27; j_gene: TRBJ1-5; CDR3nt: TGTGCCAGCAGCCCTTGGGGGGTCAATCAGCCCCAGCATTTT; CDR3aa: CASSPWGVNQPQHF
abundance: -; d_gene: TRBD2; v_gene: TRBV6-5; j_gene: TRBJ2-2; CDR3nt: TGTGCCAGCAGACCGGGGGGTAGCGGGGAGCTGTTTTTT; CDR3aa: CASRPGGSGELFF
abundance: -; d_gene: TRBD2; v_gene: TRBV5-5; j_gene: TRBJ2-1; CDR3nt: TGTGCCAGCAGCTTGTCGCTAGCGGGGGGAGTATACAATGAGCAGTTCTTC; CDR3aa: CASSLSLAGGVYNEQFF
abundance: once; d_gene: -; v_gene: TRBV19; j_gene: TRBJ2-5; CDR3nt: TGTGCCAGTAGTGATACAGGGACGTACGGGGAGACCCAGTACTTC; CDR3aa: CASSDTGTYGETQYF
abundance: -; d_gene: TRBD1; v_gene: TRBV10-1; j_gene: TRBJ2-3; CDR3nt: TGCGCCAGCAGTGAAGGGGGCTTTAACACAGATACGCAGTATTTT; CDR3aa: CASSEGGFNTDTQYF
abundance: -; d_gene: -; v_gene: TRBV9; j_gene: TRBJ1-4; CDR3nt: TGTGCCAGCAGCGTAGATCCGGGCGGAACAACTAATGAAAAACTGTTTTTT; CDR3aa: CASSVDPGGTTNEKLFF
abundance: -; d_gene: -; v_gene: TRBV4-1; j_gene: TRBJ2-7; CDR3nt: TGCGCCAGCAGCCAAGGTACTTCAGAGGACGAGCAGTACTTC; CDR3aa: CASSQGTSEDEQYF
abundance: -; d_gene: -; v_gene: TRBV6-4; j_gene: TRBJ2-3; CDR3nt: TGTGCCAGCAGTGCGCGGGGCCGCACAGATACGCAGTATTTT; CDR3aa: CASSARGRTDTQYF
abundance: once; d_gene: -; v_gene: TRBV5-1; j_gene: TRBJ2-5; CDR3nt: TGCGCCAGCAGCTTGGTGGAAGAGACCCAGTACTTC; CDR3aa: CASSLVEETQYF
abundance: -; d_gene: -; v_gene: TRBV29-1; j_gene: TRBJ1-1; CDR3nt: TGCAGCGTTGCTCTACGTATGAACACTGAAGCTTTCTTT; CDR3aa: CSVALRMNTEAFF
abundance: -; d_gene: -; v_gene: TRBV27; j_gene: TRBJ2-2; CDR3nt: TGTGCCAGCAGTCCGCAACCTCAAAACACCGGGGAGCTGTTTTTT; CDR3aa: CASSPQPQNTGELFF
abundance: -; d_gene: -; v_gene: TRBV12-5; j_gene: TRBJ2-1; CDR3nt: TGTGCTAGTGGCACCCTCACAGGGAATGAGCAGTTCTTC; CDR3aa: CASGTLTGNEQFF
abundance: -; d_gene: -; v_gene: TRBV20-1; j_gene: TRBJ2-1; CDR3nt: TGCAGTGCTAGTAAACAGCACTCCTACAATGAGCAGTTCTTC; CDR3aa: CSASKQHSYNEQFF
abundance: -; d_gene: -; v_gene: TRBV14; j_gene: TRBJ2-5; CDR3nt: TGTGCCAGCAGCCAAGATCTGGGGTACCAAGAGACCCAGTACTTC; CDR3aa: CASSQDLGYQETQYF
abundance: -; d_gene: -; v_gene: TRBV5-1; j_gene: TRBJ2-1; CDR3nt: TGCGCCAGCAGCACGGGGGGCGGTCTCTCCTACAATGAGCAGTTCTTC; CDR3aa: CASSTGGGLSYNEQFF
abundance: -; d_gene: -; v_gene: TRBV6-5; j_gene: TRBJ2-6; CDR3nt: TGTGCCAGCGAACAGGGACTCACTGGGGCCAACGTCCTGACTTTC; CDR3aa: CASEQGLTGANVLTF
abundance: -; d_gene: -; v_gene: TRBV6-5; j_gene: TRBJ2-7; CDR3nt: TGTGCCAGCACCCCCCCCAGGGGTCCCTACGAGCAGTACTTC; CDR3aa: CASTPPRGPYEQYF
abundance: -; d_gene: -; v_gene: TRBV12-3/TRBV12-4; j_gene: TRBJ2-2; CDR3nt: TGTGCCAGCAGGGGGCTTTACACCGGGGAGCTGTTTTTT; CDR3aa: CASRGLYTGELFF
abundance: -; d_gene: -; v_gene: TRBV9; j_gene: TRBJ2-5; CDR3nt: TGTGCCAGCAGCGTAGGCTACCAAGAGACCCAGTACTTC; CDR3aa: CASSVGYQETQYF
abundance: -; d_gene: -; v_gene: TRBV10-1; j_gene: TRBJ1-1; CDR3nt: TGCGCCAGCAGTGTTCAGGGAGGTACTGAAGCTTTCTTT; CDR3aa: CASSVQGGTEAFF
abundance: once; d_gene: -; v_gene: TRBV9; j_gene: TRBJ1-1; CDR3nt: TGTGCCAGCAGCGACCAACAGGGAGGGTACACTGAAGCTTTCTTT; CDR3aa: CASSDQQGGYTEAFF
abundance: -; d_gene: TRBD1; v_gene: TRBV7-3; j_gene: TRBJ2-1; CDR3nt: TGTGCCAGCAGCCCATCCGGGACAGGGCTTGAGCAGTTCTTC; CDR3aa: CASSPSGTGLEQFF
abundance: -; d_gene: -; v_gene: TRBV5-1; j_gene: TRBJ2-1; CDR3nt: TGCGCCAGCAGTTTACTTTCGACCACGAGCTCCTACAATGAGCAGTTCTTC; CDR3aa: CASSLLSTTSSYNEQFF
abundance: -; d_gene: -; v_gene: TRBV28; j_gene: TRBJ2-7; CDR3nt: TGTGCCAGCAGCACACAGGGCTCCTACGAGCAGTACTTC; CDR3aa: CASSTQGSYEQYF
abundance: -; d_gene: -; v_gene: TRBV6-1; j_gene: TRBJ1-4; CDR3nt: TGTGCCAGCAGTGAAGCGGGGTATGAAAAACTGTTTTTT; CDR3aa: CASSEAGYEKLFF
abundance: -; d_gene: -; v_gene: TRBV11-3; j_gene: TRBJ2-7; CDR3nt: TGTGCCAGCAGCTTCATGGCTACCTACGAGCAGTACTTC; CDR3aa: CASSFMATYEQYF
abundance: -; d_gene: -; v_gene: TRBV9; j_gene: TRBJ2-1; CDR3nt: TGTGCCAGCAGCCCCCGGGCCTACAATGAGCAGTTCTTC; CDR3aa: CASSPRAYNEQFF